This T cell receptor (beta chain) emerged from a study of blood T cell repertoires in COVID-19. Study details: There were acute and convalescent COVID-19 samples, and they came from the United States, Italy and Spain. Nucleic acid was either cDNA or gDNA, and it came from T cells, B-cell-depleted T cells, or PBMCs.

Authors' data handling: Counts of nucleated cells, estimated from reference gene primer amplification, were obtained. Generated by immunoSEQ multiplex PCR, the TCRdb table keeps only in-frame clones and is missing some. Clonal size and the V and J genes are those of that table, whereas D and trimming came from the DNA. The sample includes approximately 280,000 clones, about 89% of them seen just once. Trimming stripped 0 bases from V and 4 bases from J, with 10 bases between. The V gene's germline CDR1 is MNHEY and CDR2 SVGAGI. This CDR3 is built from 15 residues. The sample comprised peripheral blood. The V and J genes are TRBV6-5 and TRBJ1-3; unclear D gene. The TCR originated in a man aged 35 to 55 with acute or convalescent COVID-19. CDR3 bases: TGTGCCAGCAGTTACTCGGGCAGAGCAGGAAACACCATATATTTT. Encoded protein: CASSYSGRAGNTIYF.